This is a list of T cell receptor beta chains from one sample in a study of identical twins. TCRdb re-called the 5' RACE reads with MiXCR, one entry per CDR3 protein. The repertoire holds some 900,000 distinct CDR3 sequences, with approximately 13% as singletons. This same sample was also part of a study on yellow fever vaccine responses in identical twins.

The source material was PBMCs. These receptors came from a woman aged 18-35 years in good health. Each CDR3 is given with its conserved first and last residue. D genes are given only for firm matches. Some rows mark clone size as missing; the rest say once, few, many or name a class of expanded clone.

DNA: TGCGCCAGCAGCTTGCGGGGAGGGATAGTAGACGAGCAGTACTTC
CDR3: CASSLRGGIVDEQYF
length: 15
V: TRBV5-1
size: few
J: TRBJ2-7
D: TRBD2

DNA: TGTGCCAGCAGTCCACGACGACAGAATGAAAAACTGTTTTTT
CDR3: CASSPRRQNEKLFF
length: 14
V: TRBV28
size: few
J: TRBJ1-4
D: -

DNA: TGTGCCAGCAGGGGACAGGGATTGGGAGAAGGCAATCAGCCCCAGCATTTT
CDR3: CASRGQGLGEGNQPQHF
length: 17
V: TRBV12-3/TRBV12-4
size: few
J: TRBJ1-5
D: TRBD1

DNA: TGTGCCAGCTCACCACAGGACAGGGGGAACACTGAAGCTTTCTTT
CDR3: CASSPQDRGNTEAFF
length: 15
V: TRBV18
size: -
J: TRBJ1-1
D: TRBD1

DNA: TGTGCCAGCAGAAGGGGCTCGGAGACCCAGTACTTC
CDR3: CASRRGSETQYF
length: 12
V: TRBV6-2/TRBV6-3
size: -
J: TRBJ2-5
D: -

DNA: TGCGCCAGCACGGACCTTGTGGGGAATTCACCCCTCCACTTT
CDR3: CASTDLVGNSPLHF
length: 14
V: TRBV4-1
size: -
J: TRBJ1-6
D: -

DNA: TGCGCCAGCAGCAACAGGGGGGCCGTCTACGAGCAGTACTTC
CDR3: CASSNRGAVYEQYF
length: 14
V: TRBV5-1
size: few
J: TRBJ2-7
D: TRBD1

DNA: TGTGCCAGCACCGAAGGGATGGGCGGCACCGGGGAGCTGTTTTTT
CDR3: CASTEGMGGTGELFF
length: 15
V: TRBV12-3/TRBV12-4
size: few
J: TRBJ2-2
D: -

DNA: TGTGCCAGCAGCCAAAAACTCTCTAGAAATGAGCAGTTCTTC
CDR3: CASSQKLSRNEQFF
length: 14
V: TRBV14
size: many
J: TRBJ2-1
D: -

DNA: TGTGCCAGTAGTATTCTAGCGGGAGCGGCCAATGAGCAGTTCTTC
CDR3: CASSILAGAANEQFF
length: 15
V: TRBV19
size: few
J: TRBJ2-1
D: TRBD2

DNA: TGTGCCAGTAGACCTACTAGTAGAGGGGGAGACAATGAGCAGTTCTTC
CDR3: CASRPTSRGGDNEQFF
length: 16
V: TRBV19
size: -
J: TRBJ2-1
D: -

DNA: TGTGCCAGCACCCCGGGGGGGCTCATCACAGATACGCAGTATTTT
CDR3: CASTPGGLITDTQYF
length: 15
V: TRBV7-9
size: -
J: TRBJ2-3
D: TRBD2

DNA: TGTGCCAGCAGTTTTTCGGCGGAGACCCAGTACTTC
CDR3: CASSFSAETQYF
length: 12
V: TRBV28
size: -
J: TRBJ2-5
D: -

DNA: TGTGCCAGCAGTCGAAGCCCTGCGAGGACCGGGGAGCTGTTTTTT
CDR3: CASSRSPARTGELFF
length: 15
V: TRBV3-1
size: many
J: TRBJ2-2
D: -

DNA: TGTGCCAGCAGCTCGTGGACTAGCGGTTACAATGAGCAGTTCTTC
CDR3: CASSSWTSGYNEQFF
length: 15
V: TRBV7-9
size: -
J: TRBJ2-1
D: TRBD2

DNA: TGCAGCGTTGAAGAGGGGGATAGCAATCAGCCCCAGCATTTT
CDR3: CSVEEGDSNQPQHF
length: 14
V: TRBV29-1
size: few
J: TRBJ1-5
D: -

DNA: TGTGCCAGCAGCCATGGGGACCGACCCTACGAGCAGTACTTC
CDR3: CASSHGDRPYEQYF
length: 14
V: TRBV7-8
size: -
J: TRBJ2-7
D: -

DNA: TGTGCCAGCACCCTCCCAGACACAGATACGCAGTATTTT
CDR3: CASTLPDTDTQYF
length: 13
V: TRBV12-3/TRBV12-4
size: few
J: TRBJ2-3
D: -

DNA: TGCGCCAGCAGCCGCGCGCGACAGGGTGATGAGCAGTTCTTC
CDR3: CASSRARQGDEQFF
length: 14
V: TRBV5-1
size: few
J: TRBJ2-1
D: TRBD1

DNA: TGCAGTGCTAGTGCTCTAGCGGAGACCTACGAGCAGTACTTC
CDR3: CSASALAETYEQYF
length: 14
V: TRBV20-1
size: few
J: TRBJ2-7
D: TRBD2

DNA: TGCAGCACCGATGGGGATGGCTACACCTTC
CDR3: CSTDGDGYTF
length: 10
V: TRBV29-1
size: many
J: TRBJ1-2
D: -

DNA: TGCAGCGTTGCCGGGACAGGGATTTTAGCAACTAATGAAAAACTGTTTTTT
CDR3: CSVAGTGILATNEKLFF
length: 17
V: TRBV29-1
size: few
J: TRBJ1-4
D: TRBD1

DNA: TGCGCCAGCACCCCGTGGACAGGGAACTACGAGCAGTACTTC
CDR3: CASTPWTGNYEQYF
length: 14
V: TRBV5-1
size: few
J: TRBJ2-7
D: TRBD1

DNA: TGTGCCACCAGTACCAGGCGACAGGGGACCTACAATGAGCAGTTCTTC
CDR3: CATSTRRQGTYNEQFF
length: 16
V: TRBV24-1
size: few
J: TRBJ2-1
D: TRBD1

DNA: TGTGCCAGCAGATCACAGGGTGGGGCTGAAGCTTTCTTT
CDR3: CASRSQGGAEAFF
length: 13
V: TRBV12-3/TRBV12-4
size: many
J: TRBJ1-1
D: -

DNA: TGTGCCAGCAGTTTGAGGGACACGGTAACCCCCCAGTACTTC
CDR3: CASSLRDTVTPQYF
length: 14
V: TRBV12-3/TRBV12-4
size: few
J: TRBJ2-5
D: -

DNA: TGTGCCATCAGTGCTAACCCGGCGGGCGAGCAGTACTTC
CDR3: CAISANPAGEQYF
length: 13
V: TRBV10-3
size: many
J: TRBJ2-7
D: -

DNA: TGCGCCAGCAGCTTGTTTACAGATACGCAGTATTTT
CDR3: CASSLFTDTQYF
length: 12
V: TRBV5-1
size: many
J: TRBJ2-3
D: -

DNA: TGTGCCAGCAGTCTCCGGGACAGGGTTGGCAATGAGCAGTTCTTC
CDR3: CASSLRDRVGNEQFF
length: 15
V: TRBV27
size: few
J: TRBJ2-1
D: TRBD1

DNA: TGTGCCACCAGTGATTCCTCGATGTCTGAGCAGTTCTTC
CDR3: CATSDSSMSEQFF
length: 13
V: TRBV24-1
size: few
J: TRBJ2-1
D: -

DNA: TGTGCCAGCAGCCGGGACCGACAGAACTATGGCTACACCTTC
CDR3: CASSRDRQNYGYTF
length: 14
V: TRBV5-6
size: few
J: TRBJ1-2
D: -

DNA: TGTGCCAGCAGTCGCACGACAGGGGCCGGGGAGCTGTTTTTT
CDR3: CASSRTTGAGELFF
length: 14
V: TRBV6-1
size: few
J: TRBJ2-2
D: TRBD1

DNA: TGTGCCAGCAGCTACAGGACAGATATGAACACTGAAGCTTTCTTT
CDR3: CASSYRTDMNTEAFF
length: 15
V: TRBV7-9
size: few
J: TRBJ1-1
D: -

DNA: TGTGCCAGCAGCCAATTCCCTCCTACCCCACCATACGAGCAGTACTTC
CDR3: CASSQFPPTPPYEQYF
length: 16
V: TRBV3-1
size: -
J: TRBJ2-7
D: -

DNA: TGTGCCAGCAGTTCTTCCGGGACTAGCGGGGGTAATGAGCAGTTCTTC
CDR3: CASSSSGTSGGNEQFF
length: 16
V: TRBV6-5
size: few
J: TRBJ2-1
D: TRBD2

DNA: TGCGCCAGCAGTCCTGGTACGGGAACTGGGGCCAACGTCCTGACTTTC
CDR3: CASSPGTGTGANVLTF
length: 16
V: TRBV5-1
size: few
J: TRBJ2-6
D: -

DNA: TGTGCCAGCAGCTTAGACCTGCGCGGGAGCTGGGTCCGGGAGCAGTTCTTC
CDR3: CASSLDLRGSWVREQFF
length: 17
V: TRBV7-9
size: few
J: TRBJ2-1
D: TRBD2